A selection of T cell receptor beta chains follows, all from one sample in a study of T cells in Graves' hyperthyroidism and ophthalmopathy. TCRdb reprocessed the multiplex PCR reads with MiXCR, giving one entry per CDR3 protein. The sample includes over 500,000 distinct CDR3 sequences, 17% seen only once; the top ten take 15% to 20%. The sequenced sample consisted of blood. The receptors derive from a woman aged 18-29 years with Graves' ophthalmopathy. CDR3s include the opening cysteine and the closing phenylalanine or tryptophan. Each record gives: D gene, J gene, clone size, V gene, CDR3 DNA, CDR3 protein. D genes are given only for firm matches. Not every row has a clone size; where given, it reads once, few, many or a size class.

d_gene: TRBD1
j_gene: TRBJ1-6
abundance: few
v_gene: TRBV9
CDR3nt: TGTGCCAGCAGCGTAGGAACAGGGGGCCCTGATTCACCCCTCCACTTT
CDR3aa: CASSVGTGGPDSPLHF

d_gene: NA
j_gene: TRBJ2-2
abundance: many
v_gene: TRBV5-1
CDR3nt: TGCGCCAGCAGCTCCGAAGGGGCAGGGAACACCGGGGAGCTGTTTTTT
CDR3aa: CASSSEGAGNTGELFF

d_gene: NA
j_gene: TRBJ2-7
abundance: few
v_gene: TRBV20-1
CDR3nt: TGCAGTGCTAAAGGGCGGGACATTTCCTACGAGCAGTACTTC
CDR3aa: CSAKGRDISYEQYF

d_gene: NA
j_gene: TRBJ2-1
abundance: few
v_gene: TRBV3-1
CDR3nt: TGTGCCAGCAGCTCCCAGGGATGCCCAGACAATGAGCAGTTCTTC
CDR3aa: CASSSQGCPDNEQFF

d_gene: NA
j_gene: TRBJ2-5
abundance: few
v_gene: TRBV6-5
CDR3nt: TGTGCCAGCAGTTACATGGGGACCCAGTACTTC
CDR3aa: CASSYMGTQYF

d_gene: NA
j_gene: TRBJ1-1
abundance: many
v_gene: TRBV5-1
CDR3nt: TGCGCCAGCAGCTTGGTAGGGCGGAGTCCTAACACTGAAGCTTTCTTT
CDR3aa: CASSLVGRSPNTEAFF

d_gene: NA
j_gene: TRBJ1-3
abundance: many
v_gene: TRBV3-1
CDR3nt: TGTGCCAGCAGCCAAGTGTACTGTGGAAACACCATATATTTT
CDR3aa: CASSQVYCGNTIYF

d_gene: NA
j_gene: TRBJ2-2
abundance: NA
v_gene: TRBV7-9
CDR3nt: TGTGCCGAGAACACCGGGGAGCTGTTTTTT
CDR3aa: CAENTGELFF

d_gene: NA
j_gene: TRBJ2-5
abundance: few
v_gene: TRBV27
CDR3nt: TGTGCCAGCAGCCAAACAGGTCGCCAAGAGACCCAGTACTTC
CDR3aa: CASSQTGRQETQYF

d_gene: NA
j_gene: TRBJ2-1
abundance: many
v_gene: TRBV18
CDR3nt: TGTGCCAGCTCACCACTGGTTACTACCAGTTACAATGAGCAGTTCTTC
CDR3aa: CASSPLVTTSYNEQFF

d_gene: TRBD1
j_gene: TRBJ2-7
abundance: few
v_gene: TRBV20-1
CDR3nt: TGCAGTGCTCCTACGGGACAGGGGGAATGGGGAGAGCAGTACTTC
CDR3aa: CSAPTGQGEWGEQYF

d_gene: NA
j_gene: TRBJ2-1
abundance: NA
v_gene: TRBV15
CDR3nt: TGTGCCACCAGCAGGGAAGCGGGCAGCTCCTACAATGAGCAGTTCTTC
CDR3aa: CATSREAGSSYNEQFF

d_gene: NA
j_gene: TRBJ2-2
abundance: few
v_gene: TRBV5-1
CDR3nt: TGCGCCAGCAGCTCAACGGGGAAGAACACCGGGGAGCTGTTTTTT
CDR3aa: CASSSTGKNTGELFF

d_gene: NA
j_gene: TRBJ1-1
abundance: many
v_gene: TRBV4-3
CDR3nt: TGCGCCAGCAGCCAAGATCAGGTACACACTGAAGCTTTCTTT
CDR3aa: CASSQDQVHTEAFF

d_gene: TRBD1
j_gene: TRBJ1-5
abundance: NA
v_gene: TRBV6-1
CDR3nt: TGTGCCAGCAGGGGGACAGTACGAGTAAATCAGCCCCAGCATTTT
CDR3aa: CASRGTVRVNQPQHF

d_gene: TRBD2
j_gene: TRBJ2-1
abundance: many
v_gene: TRBV7-3
CDR3nt: TGTGCCAGCAGCTCCAGAGCGGGAGGATCCTACAATGAGCAGTTCTTC
CDR3aa: CASSSRAGGSYNEQFF

d_gene: NA
j_gene: TRBJ1-4
abundance: few
v_gene: TRBV5-5
CDR3nt: TGTGCCAGCAGCTTTCCCCAGACAGGCGCCTTTGCAACTAATGAAAAACTGTTTTTT
CDR3aa: CASSFPQTGAFATNEKLFF

d_gene: NA
j_gene: TRBJ2-7
abundance: few
v_gene: TRBV6-1
CDR3nt: TGTGCCAGCAGTGAAGTACTAGGTAGCTACGAGCAGTACTTC
CDR3aa: CASSEVLGSYEQYF

d_gene: TRBD2
j_gene: TRBJ2-1
abundance: NA
v_gene: TRBV20-1
CDR3nt: TGCAGTGCTACGAACGCGGGGGGCTTCTACAATGAGCAGTTCTTC
CDR3aa: CSATNAGGFYNEQFF

d_gene: NA
j_gene: TRBJ2-1
abundance: few
v_gene: TRBV28
CDR3nt: TGTGCCAGCAGGCGAGGCGGGAAGGAGTTCTTC
CDR3aa: CASRRGGKEFF

d_gene: NA
j_gene: TRBJ1-1
abundance: few
v_gene: TRBV9
CDR3nt: TGTGCCAGCAGCGCAGTAGAGGTCCTGAACACTGAAGCTTTCTTT
CDR3aa: CASSAVEVLNTEAFF

d_gene: TRBD2
j_gene: TRBJ2-7
abundance: NA
v_gene: TRBV11-2
CDR3nt: TGTGCCAGCAGGACTAGCGGCTACGAGCAGTACTTC
CDR3aa: CASRTSGYEQYF

d_gene: TRBD1
j_gene: TRBJ1-4
abundance: NA
v_gene: TRBV14
CDR3nt: TGTGCCAGCAGCCCGACAGGGGGGCAAGGAAAACTGTTTTTT
CDR3aa: CASSPTGGQGKLFF

d_gene: NA
j_gene: TRBJ2-2
abundance: many
v_gene: TRBV9
CDR3nt: TGTGCCAGCAGCGTAGGTCCCCAGACCGGGGAGCTGTTTTTT
CDR3aa: CASSVGPQTGELFF

d_gene: NA
j_gene: TRBJ1-1
abundance: NA
v_gene: TRBV28
CDR3nt: TGTGCCAGCAGTTTTTTTGACTACTGGGGGGGAATGCGTGAAGCTTTCTTT
CDR3aa: CASSFFDYWGGMREAFF

d_gene: NA
j_gene: TRBJ2-3
abundance: many
v_gene: TRBV4-1
CDR3nt: TGCGCCAGCAGCCAATCCCCGCTAGGGATCGATACGCAGTATTTT
CDR3aa: CASSQSPLGIDTQYF

d_gene: NA
j_gene: TRBJ2-3
abundance: NA
v_gene: TRBV30
CDR3nt: TGTGCCTGGAGTGTACGGACCACAGATACGCAGTATTTT
CDR3aa: CAWSVRTTDTQYF

d_gene: TRBD2
j_gene: TRBJ2-3
abundance: many
v_gene: TRBV10-3
CDR3nt: TGTGCCATCAGTGGCCCTAGCGGGGGGCACCGGGGAGATACGCAGTATTTT
CDR3aa: CAISGPSGGHRGDTQYF

d_gene: NA
j_gene: TRBJ1-4
abundance: NA
v_gene: TRBV6-2/TRBV6-3
CDR3nt: TGTGCCAGCAGTTACAACATTAATGAAAAACTGTTTTTT
CDR3aa: CASSYNINEKLFF

d_gene: TRBD2
j_gene: TRBJ2-1
abundance: NA
v_gene: TRBV9
CDR3nt: TGTGCCAGCAGCGTAGAGAGTAGCGGGAGCTCCTACAATGAGCAGTTCTTC
CDR3aa: CASSVESSGSSYNEQFF

d_gene: TRBD2
j_gene: TRBJ2-5
abundance: NA
v_gene: TRBV5-6
CDR3nt: TGTGCCAGCAGTTACGGACTAGCGGGAGAACAAGAGACCCAGTACTTC
CDR3aa: CASSYGLAGEQETQYF

d_gene: NA
j_gene: TRBJ1-4
abundance: NA
v_gene: TRBV18
CDR3nt: TGTGCCAGCTCACCTCTTGGGGGGCTGAATGAAAAACTGTTTTTT
CDR3aa: CASSPLGGLNEKLFF

d_gene: NA
j_gene: TRBJ2-1
abundance: NA
v_gene: TRBV4-2
CDR3nt: TGTGCCAGCAGTCAAGAGGGGGGCTCCTACAATGAGCAGCTCTTC
CDR3aa: CASSQEGGSYNEQLF

d_gene: NA
j_gene: TRBJ1-2
abundance: many
v_gene: TRBV20-1
CDR3nt: TGCAGTGCGGTAACAGGGCACGGCTACACCTTC
CDR3aa: CSAVTGHGYTF

d_gene: NA
j_gene: TRBJ2-7
abundance: few
v_gene: TRBV11-1
CDR3nt: TGTGCCAGCAGCTTGGGGGACGGAAAATACGAGCAGTACTTC
CDR3aa: CASSLGDGKYEQYF

d_gene: TRBD2
j_gene: TRBJ2-7
abundance: NA
v_gene: TRBV5-1
CDR3nt: TGCGCCGGCAGCTTGACGATGGCGGGGGGGTCTACCCCCTACGAGCAGTACTTC
CDR3aa: CAGSLTMAGGSTPYEQYF

d_gene: NA
j_gene: TRBJ2-7
abundance: NA
v_gene: TRBV7-9
CDR3nt: TGTGCCAGCAGCCCCCGGGAGAACGAGCAGTACTTC
CDR3aa: CASSPRENEQYF

d_gene: TRBD1
j_gene: TRBJ2-7
abundance: few
v_gene: TRBV2
CDR3nt: TGTGCCAGCATCCGGGACAGGGAGTCCGAGCAGTACTTC
CDR3aa: CASIRDRESEQYF